The T cell receptor (beta chain) under discussion was sequenced for a study of blood T cell repertoires in COVID-19. The wider study: Sites in the United States, Italy and Spain provided acute and convalescent COVID-19 samples.

V shed 7 bases, J shed 7 bases, and the junction held 11 bases outside the gene matches. CDR1 is MNHEY and CDR2 is SVGAGI in the germline V gene. The length of the CDR3 is 14 residues. The method was immunoSEQ multiplex PCR; TCRdb's version includes in-frame clones alone and lacks a portion of them. Here the sample spans some 31,000 clones, 88% being singletons. The chain links TRBV6-5 to TRBJ2-5; 8 nucleotides agree with TRBD1. Sequences were obtained from peripheral blood. The sequence was obtained from a human donor with active COVID-19. The donor label of this sample is uncertain. As DNA, the CDR3 is TGTGCCAGCACCTTACTCGGACAGGGCGGGACCCAGTACTTC. It translates to CASTLLGQGGTQYF.